These 20 T cell receptor beta chains came from one sample sequenced in a study of T cells after yellow fever vaccination. TCRdb called the 5' RACE reads again in MiXCR, with one record for every CDR3 protein. In the table there are 300,000 to 400,000 distinct CDR3 sequences, roughly 6.1% of which are singletons. Sequenced here: PBMCs, sampled 5 days after the yellow fever booster vaccination. Receptors originate from a man aged 25-45 years who received the YFV17D yellow fever vaccine.

The J gene is TRBJ2-1, the V gene TRBV11-2, with a tentative D call TRBD2 (6 bases). Germline-derived CDR1 and CDR2 are SGHAT and FQNNGV. Trimming stripped 3 bases from V and 6 bases from J, with 15 bases between. This CDR3 has 15 residues. The CDR3 DNA follows: TGTGCCAGCAGCTTTGTGGACTCCGGGGGCAATGAGCAGTTCTTC. This translates into CASSFVDSGGNEQFF.

As for this clonotype: This may come from a read error, since a much larger clone is one base off. The chain joins TRBV20-1 to TRBJ2-1; D perhaps matches TRBD2 (6 bases). Germline assignment: CDR1 DFQATT and CDR2 SNEGSKA (reference sequence). Trimming removed 7 bases from V and 4 bases from J, with 20 bases in between. There are 15 residues in the CDR3. The CDR3 reads CSVTKMAGIYNEQFF. The CDR3 coding sequence is TGCAGTGTTACGAAAATGGCGGGGATATACAATGAGCAGTTCTTC.

The chain joins TRBV5-1 to TRBJ1-5; 9 bases line up with TRBD1. The CDR3 has 17 residues. Germline V lookup: CDR1 SGHRS, CDR2 YFSETQ. Germline trimming cut 4 bases from V and 0 bases from J; bases unmatched to any gene: 8. DNA for the CDR3: TGCGCCAGCAGCCCGGGGACAGGGAGTTATAGCAATCAGCCCCAGCATTTT. It codes for CASSPGTGSYSNQPQHF. Filled out from reference TRBV5-1 and TRBJ1-5, the complete variable domain reads KAGVTQTPRYLIKTRGQQVTLSCSPISGHRSVSWYQQTPGQGLQFLFEYFSETQRNKGNFPGRFSGRQFSNSRSEMNVSTLELGDSALYLCASSPGTGSYSNQPQHFGDGTRLSIL.

This clonotype was counted ten times or more. V usage is TRBV6-5 and J usage is TRBJ1-2; no reliable D call. The V and J ends lost 6 bases and 11 bases respectively, with 19 bases between them. CDR3 length: 13 residues. Germline V CDR1 and CDR2: MNHEY, SVGAGI. CDR3 DNA sequence: TGTGCCAGCAGCCGTGGACGTACCTTCCCGTACACCTTC. Translating gives CASSRGRTFPYTF.

This clonotype was counted ten times or more. The chain links TRBV29-1 to TRBJ2-1; 12 bases agree with TRBD1. CDR3 length: 12 residues. Germline CDR1 is SQVTM and CDR2 is ANQGSEA. Here the CDR3 reads CRGQGARNEQFF. CDR3 DNA sequence: TGCAGGGGACAGGGGGCGAGGAATGAGCAGTTCTTC.

The table lists this clonotype with many counts. The gene calls are TRBV7-2 and TRBJ1-5; 8 bases are a match to TRBD1. Germline V CDR1 and CDR2: SGHTA, FQGNSA. After removal of 2 bases from V and 7 bases from J, the junction contained 1 base not matched to a gene. The CDR3 is 13 amino acids. Written as DNA, the CDR3 is TGTGCCAGCAGCTTACAGGGGGCCCAGCCCCAGCATTTT. The encoded protein is CASSLQGAQPQHF.

In this sample, this clonotype turned up a few times. The gene calls are TRBV12-3 or TRBV12-4 and TRBJ1-1; 7 bases map to TRBD1. Trimming removed 10 bases from V and 7 bases from J; junction bases left unmatched: 12. This CDR3 spans 13 amino acids. The CDR3 loop reads CATAVGQEYEAFF. Here the CDR3 DNA reads TGTGCCACAGCCGTCGGACAGGAGTATGAAGCTTTCTTT.

This clonotype was recorded many times. The V and J genes are TRBV7-2 and TRBJ2-7; D gene uncertain. The CDR3 runs 12 residues. V lost 5 bases, J lost 6 bases, and 11 bases lay in between. In germline, CDR1 is SGHTA, CDR2 FQGNSA. CDR3 loop: CASSLGVVEQYF. The DNA for the CDR3 is TGTGCCAGCAGCCTTGGAGTGGTCGAGCAGTACTTC.

This clonotype was observed at least ten times. This rearrangement joins TRBV7-9 to TRBJ1-1; D remains unclear. The CDR3 spans 11 residues. CDR1 SEHNR and CDR2 FQNEAQ come from the germline V gene (reference sequence). V was shortened by 3 bases and J by 1 base, with 0 bases between the two germline ends. The CDR3 loop reads CASSLNTEAFF. CDR3 coding DNA: TGTGCCAGCAGCTTGAACACTGAAGCTTTCTTT. The variable domain in full, completed from reference TRBV7-9 and TRBJ1-1, reads DTGVSQNPRHKITKRGQNVTFRCDPISEHNRLYWYRQTLGQGPEFLTYFQNEAQLEKSRLLSDRFSAERPKGSFSTLEIQRTEQGDSAMYLCASSLNTEAFFGQGTRLTVV.

This clonotype was counted many times. The V call is TRBV21-1, the J call TRBJ1-6; the table's D call of TRBD1 was not tested on the DNA. TRBV21-1 is classified as a pseudogene. This CDR3 is built from 16 residues. CDR3 protein: CASPGQGNRPNSPLHF. The CDR3 DNA reads as TGTGCCAGCCCAGGCCAGGGGAACCGGCCTAATTCACCCCTCCACTTT.

This clonotype appeared many times. This chain connects TRBV5-1 to TRBJ2-1, with 15 positions matching TRBD2. The germline V gene encodes CDR1 SGHRS and CDR2 YFSETQ. J was trimmed by 4 bases and V by 3 bases; bases with no gene match: 8. The CDR3 is 18 amino acids. CDR3 loop: CASSSRTSGRATYNEQFF. In nucleotides, the CDR3 is TGCGCCAGCAGCTCCCGGACTAGCGGGAGGGCCACGTACAATGAGCAGTTCTTC.

Only a few counts were recorded for this clonotype. The chain uses TRBV27 and TRBJ2-1; D uncertain. Germline V gene sequence: CDR1 MNHEY, CDR2 SMNVEV (reference sequence). The CDR3 runs 16 residues. V shed 2 bases and J shed 6 bases, with 17 bases lying between them. For the CDR3, the DNA is TGTGCCAGCAGTTTAGAAGGTAGCTACCTCGCCAATGAGCAGTTCTTC. Its protein is CASSLEGSYLANEQFF.

This clonotype has a count of ten or more. This CDR3 reads CSARVPQGNSPLHF. The CDR3 DNA is TGCAGTGCTAGAGTGCCTCAGGGGAATTCACCCCTCCACTTT. V is TRBV20-1 and J is TRBJ1-6, with a tentative D call TRBD1 (6 bases). With 1 base removed from V and 7 bases from J, the gap between germline ends came to 11 bases. The CDR3 loop spans 14 amino acids. CDR1 and CDR2 from the germline V gene are DFQATT and SNEGSKA (reference sequence).

This clonotype appeared a few times. The chain uses TRBV5-1 and TRBJ2-1, with 7 bases that match TRBD2. V lost 0 bases, J lost 6 bases, and 9 bases stayed unmatched. The CDR3 is made up of 16 amino acids. Germline V gene lookup returns CDR1 SGHRS and CDR2 YFSETQ. The CDR3 protein is CASSLGGTMVSNEQFF. The CDR3 bases are TGCGCCAGCAGCTTGGGGGGGACTATGGTCTCCAATGAGCAGTTCTTC.

A few counts support this clonotype. The chain is built from TRBV29-1 and TRBJ1-1, with 7 bases fitting TRBD1. Losses at the gene ends were 7 bases for V and 0 bases for J; bases not matched to a gene: 8. The CDR3 runs to 14 residues. Per the germline V gene, CDR1 is SQVTM and CDR2 is ANQGSEA. CDR3 residues: CSASQGNMNTEAFF. The DNA of the CDR3 is TGCAGCGCTTCACAGGGGAACATGAACACTGAAGCTTTCTTT.

This clonotype was picked up many times. This chain uses TRBV27 with TRBJ1-1, with D tentatively TRBD1 (5 bases). The CDR3 is 15 amino acids. Germline V gene data show CDR1 as MNHEY and CDR2 as SMNVEV (reference sequence). Trimming removed 5 bases at V and 0 bases at J, with 13 bases between. CDR3 sequence (DNA): TGTGCCAGCAGTAAGGGGACCAACATGAACACTGAAGCTTTCTTT. Amino acids: CASSKGTNMNTEAFF.

This clonotype turned up a few times. The rearrangement uses TRBV9 and TRBJ2-7, with D perhaps matching TRBD1 (6 bases). Per the germline V gene, CDR1 is SGDLS and CDR2 is YYNGEE. The CDR3 is made up of 16 amino acids. V lost 3 bases and J 4 bases, leaving 20 bases between the germline ends. CDR3 nucleotide sequence: TGTGCCAGCAGCGCGGAGTCAGGGGCTAGAGTTTACGAGCAGTACTTC. This codes for CASSAESGARVYEQYF.

The chain couples TRBV15 to TRBJ2-2; D may be TRBD2 (5 bases). V gave up 4 bases and J gave up 6 bases, with 18 bases separating them. The germline gives CDR1 LNHNV, CDR2 YYDKDF (reference sequence). CDR3 size: 16 residues. The CDR3 coding sequence is TGTGCCACCAGCATGGTACTAAAGCGAGGGTCCGGGGAGCTGTTTTTT. Translation: CATSMVLKRGSGELFF. Full variable domain (missing parts from reference TRBV15 and TRBJ2-2): DAMVIQNPRYQVTQFGKPVTLSCSQTLNHNVMYWYQQKSSQAPKLLFHYYDKDFNNEADTPDNFQSRRPNTSFCFLDIRSPGLGDTAMYLCATSMVLKRGSGELFFGEGSRLTVL.

For this clonotype: A much larger clone is a single base away; this may be a read error. The CDR3 spells CSSSSQGMPYNEQFF. CDR3 nucleotide sequence: TGTTCCAGCAGCTCGCAGGGAATGCCGTACAATGAGCAGTTCTTC. V gene TRBV7-2 combines with J gene TRBJ2-1; TRBD1 might be the D (5 bases). The germline V gene has CDR1 SGHTA and CDR2 FQGNSA. This CDR3 has 15 amino acids.

The chain joins TRBV5-1 to TRBJ2-7, with 7 bases fitting TRBD1. Germline V gives CDR1 SGHRS, CDR2 YFSETQ. Losses at the gene ends were 0 bases for V and 9 bases for J; bases not matched to a gene: 6. The CDR3 has 13 amino acids. The DNA for the CDR3 is TGCGCCAGCAGCTTGGAAACAGGGGACGTGCAGTACTTC. It yields the protein CASSLETGDVQYF. Using reference TRBV5-1 and TRBJ2-7 for the parts outside the CDR3, the full variable domain is KAGVTQTPRYLIKTRGQQVTLSCSPISGHRSVSWYQQTPGQGLQFLFEYFSETQRNKGNFPGRFSGRQFSNSRSEMNVSTLELGDSALYLCASSLETGDVQYFGPGTRLTVT.